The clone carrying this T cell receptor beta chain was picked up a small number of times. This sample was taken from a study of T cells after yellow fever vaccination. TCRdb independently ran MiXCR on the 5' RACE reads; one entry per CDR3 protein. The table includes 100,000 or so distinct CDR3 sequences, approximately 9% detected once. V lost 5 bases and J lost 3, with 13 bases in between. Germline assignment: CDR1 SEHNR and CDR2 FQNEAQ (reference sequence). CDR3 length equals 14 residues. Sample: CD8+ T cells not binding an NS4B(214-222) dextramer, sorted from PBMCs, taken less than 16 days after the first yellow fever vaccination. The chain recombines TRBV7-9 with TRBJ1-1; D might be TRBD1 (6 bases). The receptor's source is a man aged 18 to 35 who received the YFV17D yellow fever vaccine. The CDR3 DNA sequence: TGTGCCAGCAGCCCCTGGGGGGGCCACACTGAAGCTTTCTTT. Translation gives CASSPWGGHTEAFF.